What follows describes a single T cell receptor beta chain. This clone is a singleton in its sample. The target of this receptor is not known. No base quality values were provided; no much bigger clone lies one nucleotide off. The data were taken from a study of blood T cell repertoires in COVID-19 (dated by TCRdb to 2018 to 2020). About the study as a whole: The collaborator samples originated in the United States, Italy and Spain and spanned the acute and convalescent phases of COVID-19. The material from the prospective study consisted of cDNA or gDNA derived from T cells, B-cell-depleted T cells, or PBMCs. The dataset comprised deeply sampled blood TCRbeta repertoires from subjects exposed to, actively infected with, or recovered from COVID-19. The repertoires were made available in a free public database intended to serve as a resource for research on the immune response to SARS-CoV-2. Samples came from the ongoing ImmuneRACE study (first 160 participants) plus 1,254 subjects from 6 global collaborators. The sample metadata nearly always contained a de-identified subject ID, COVID-19 status, age in years and sex. Where available, HLA class I and class II types were obtained from metadata supplied by the sample provider rather than from assay-based typing.

Collaborating institutions collected whole blood in K2EDTA tubes following their own protocols. For TCRbeta analysis, collaborators shipped samples in one of three forms: frozen whole blood, isolated PBMCs, or DNA extracted from either of those sample types. TCRbeta CDR3 regions were amplified from genomic DNA using the immunoSEQ Assay, a bias-controlled multiplex PCR. The original methods were these. The number of nucleated cells in each sample was estimated by amplification of reference gene primers within the assay. To quantify the absolute abundance of each unique TCRbeta CDR3 rearrangement, sequence reads were collapsed and filtered. For each sample, productive Simpson clonality was calculated as the square root of Simpson's diversity index over productive rearrangements. Drawn from immuneACCESS, this table holds only the in-frame rearrangements with V and J called that TCRdb kept. Clones are partly lost; checked studies trace under half to an unresolved V gene and leave the rest unexplained. The V and J calls and clone size were taken over from that table, and D and trimming were inferred from the DNA. A total of some 150,000 clones appear in this sample, under 90% of them only once. The ten largest clonotypes hold 35% to 45% of the sample.

Paper-wide results and their limitations: The amount of clinical and demographic metadata varied by source and participant and was provided uncurated.

CDR1 and CDR2, looked up from the germline V gene (reference sequence), are LNHNV and YYDKDF. The CDR3 runs 16 amino acids, cysteine and phenylalanine included. Only CDR3 DNA remains: 48 bases, in frame from the first base. V sheds 6 bases and J sheds 0 bases, leaving 15 bases between their ends. Material for sequencing was peripheral blood. The clonotype comes from a human donor in a cohort sampled during active COVID-19. Recombination joined TRBV15 with TRBJ2-1, with no reliable assignment of the D segment. Here the CDR3 is given as CATRPHGASSYNEQFF. In nucleotides, the sequence is TGTGCCACCAGACCCCATGGAGCTAGCTCCTACAATGAGCAGTTCTTC.